Below are 8 T cell receptor beta chains sequenced from a single sample in a study of blood T cell repertoires in COVID-19. The method was immunoSEQ multiplex PCR; TCRdb's version includes in-frame clones alone and lacks a portion of them. Of 150,000 to 200,000 clones detected, approximately 84% appear once; the ten largest clones hold roughly 8%. Material for sequencing was peripheral blood. The receptors originated from a middle-aged man who had recovered from COVID-19.

The V gene is TRBV9, the J gene TRBJ2-2, with D tentatively TRBD1 (6 bases). Between the trimmed V and J ends, which lost 0 bases and 3 bases, there was a span of 12 bases. The CDR3 contains 16 residues. The V gene's germline CDR1 is SGDLS and CDR2 YYNGEE. CDR3 in amino acids: CASSVERGLDTGELFF. CDR3 nucleotides: TGTGCCAGCAGCGTAGAAAGGGGGTTGGACACCGGGGAGCTGTTTTTT.

The V gene is TRBV6-5, the J gene TRBJ2-7; D is possibly TRBD1 (5 bases). The CDR3 covers 13 residues. The V gene's germline CDR1 is MNHEY and CDR2 SVGAGI. Trimming removed 7 bases at V and 1 base at J, with 11 bases between. For the CDR3, the DNA is TGTGCCAGCACAAAGTCAGGGTCCTACGAGCAGTACTTC. Residues: CASTKSGSYEQYF.

V is TRBV5-1 and J is TRBJ1-2; TRBD1 aligns across 11 bases. V dropped 5 bases and J dropped 6; count of bases not matched to a gene: 9. CDR3 length: 15 residues. The germline V gene encodes CDR1 SGHRS and CDR2 YFSETQ. The CDR3 DNA reads TGCGCCAGCAGGGTAGGACAGGGGGCCCTCGATGGCTACACCTTC. Protein: CASRVGQGALDGYTF.

CDR3 protein: CASSLGPGDEQYF. CDR3 coding DNA: TGTGCCAGCAGCTTAGGACCCGGGGACGAGCAGTACTTC. V and J are TRBV7-9 and TRBJ2-7; D perhaps matches TRBD2 (5 bases). The CDR3 runs to 13 residues. V was trimmed by 1 base and J by 5 bases, leaving 9 bases between them. Germline CDR1 SEHNR, CDR2 FQNEAQ (reference sequence).

This chain uses TRBV2 with TRBJ2-6; D is undetermined. Germline CDR1 is SNHLY and CDR2 is FYNNEI. V was shortened by 6 bases and J by 2 bases, with 11 bases between the two germline ends. CDR3 length equals 15 residues. CDR3 DNA sequence: TGTGCCAGCAGAGCTGACAAGGCTGGGGCCAACGTCCTGACTTTC. It yields the protein CASRADKAGANVLTF. Drawing the rest from reference TRBV2 and TRBJ2-6, the complete variable domain is EPEVTQTPSHQVTQMGQEVILRCVPISNHLYFYWYRQILGQKVEFLVSFYNNEISEKSEIFDDQFSVERPDGSNFTLKIRSTKLEDSAMYFCASRADKAGANVLTFGAGSRLTVL.

This chain links TRBV2 with TRBJ2-5, with TRBD2 matching over 8 bases. Germline trimming cut 8 bases from V and 4 bases from J; bases unmatched to any gene: 6. Germline CDR1 is SNHLY and CDR2 is FYNNEI. The CDR3 has 13 residues. The CDR3 loop is CASRRGATETQYF. The CDR3, as DNA: TGTGCCAGCCGGCGGGGGGCCACAGAGACCCAGTACTTC.

The rearrangement uses TRBV6-5 and TRBJ2-7; 7 bases are shared with TRBD1. The V segment lost 8 bases and the J segment 1 base; nucleotides outside the gene matches: 8. The germline CDR1 and CDR2 sequences are MNHEY and SVGAGI. The CDR3 has 14 amino acids. The CDR3 here is CASWSPGQSYEQYF. In nucleotides, the CDR3 is TGTGCCAGCTGGAGCCCGGGACAGTCCTACGAGCAGTACTTC.

This clone was recorded only once. CDR3: CASSQARYNEQFF. The CDR3 DNA reads as TGTGCCAGCAGCCAAGCACGGTACAATGAGCAGTTCTTC. The chain couples TRBV4-2 to TRBJ2-1; no clear D gene. V dropped 1 base and J dropped 4 bases, with 5 bases sitting between them. The germline V gene encodes CDR1 LGHNA and CDR2 YNFKEQ. There are 13 residues in the CDR3.